This T cell receptor beta chain was obtained from a study of blood T cell repertoires in COVID-19. Background on the study: Collection of acute and convalescent COVID-19 samples took place in the United States, Italy and Spain. PBMCs, B-cell-depleted T cells, or T cells provided the cDNA or gDNA that made up the material.

The CDR3 runs to 14 residues. Germline values: CDR1 MNHEY, CDR2 SVGAGI. Trimming pared 2 bases from V and 1 base from J, leaving 8 bases between. TCRdb keeps only in-frame clones here, not all; method: immunoSEQ multiplex PCR. This table has some 130,000 clones, around nine tenths appearing once. The chain carries TRBV6-5 and TRBJ1-1; a weak D match, TRBD1 (5 bases). Sample: peripheral blood. The TCR was taken from a woman aged 65 to 85 with COVID-19, enrolled during active disease. The CDR3 protein is CASSYGARNTEAFF. The CDR3 DNA is TGTGCCAGCAGTTACGGGGCGAGGAACACTGAAGCTTTCTTT.